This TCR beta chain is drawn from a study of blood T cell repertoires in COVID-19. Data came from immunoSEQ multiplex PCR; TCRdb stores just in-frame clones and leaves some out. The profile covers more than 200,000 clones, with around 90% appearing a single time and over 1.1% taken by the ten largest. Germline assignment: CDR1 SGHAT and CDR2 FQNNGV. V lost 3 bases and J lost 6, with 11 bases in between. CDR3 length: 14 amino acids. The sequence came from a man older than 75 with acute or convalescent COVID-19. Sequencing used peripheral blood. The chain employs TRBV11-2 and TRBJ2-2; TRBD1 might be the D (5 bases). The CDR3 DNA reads TGTGCCAGCAGCTTCCAGGGTCTCGCCGGGGAGCTGTTTTTT. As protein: CASSFQGLAGELFF.